The 18 T cell receptor beta chains below were found in one sample sequenced in a study of CD8+ T cells in alopecia areata. Sequencing used cDNA as its template, made by extracting RNA and reverse transcribing it. Only in-frame clones appear in the TCRdb table, and some are missing; sequencing was by immunoSEQ multiplex PCR. Among 150,000 or so clones listed, roughly 50% were seen once. Sequencing was carried out using CD4+ T cells sorted from blood. The receptors were gathered from a human donor with alopecia areata.

V and J are TRBV5-1 and TRBJ1-5; unclear D gene. This CDR3 region has 12 residues. V lost 4 bases, J lost 4 bases, and 6 bases lay in between. Germline V gives CDR1 SGHRS, CDR2 YFSETQ. CDR3 loop: CASSPLNQPQHF. In DNA form, the CDR3 reads TGCGCCAGCAGCCCTCTTAATCAGCCCCAGCATTTT.

The chain joins TRBV28 to TRBJ2-5; 9 nucleotides line up with TRBD2. The CDR3 is made up of 17 amino acids. Trimming removed 3 bases from V and 5 bases from J; junction bases left unmatched: 13. Germline CDR1 MDHEN, CDR2 SYDVKM. The CDR3: CASSLAGMTSGGETQYF. The CDR3 DNA reads TGTGCCAGCAGTTTGGCGGGGATGACTAGCGGTGGGGAGACCCAGTACTTC.

The V gene is TRBV29-1, the J gene TRBJ1-2, with no clear D. CDR1 SQVTM and CDR2 ANQGSEA come from the germline V gene. The CDR3 runs 10 residues. Here the CDR3 reads CSLRVIGYTF. CDR3 DNA sequence: TGCAGTCTACGGGTAATTGGCTACACCTTC.

Notes on this clone: The sample carries other DNA sequences with the same CDR3. The chain employs TRBV29-1 and TRBJ1-5, with 9 bases that match TRBD1. J lost 0 bases, V lost 4 bases, and 1 base had no gene match. CDR1 and CDR2 from the germline V gene are SQVTM and ANQGSEA. The CDR3 loop spans 14 amino acids. In DNA form, the CDR3 reads TGCAGCGTTGGACAGGGGGATAGCAATCAGCCCCAGCATTTT. Its protein is CSVGQGDSNQPQHF.

The chain combines TRBV29-1 with TRBJ1-2; 8 nucleotides agree with TRBD1. This CDR3 has 12 residues. CDR1 SQVTM and CDR2 ANQGSEA come from the germline V gene. J was trimmed by 6 bases and V by 6 bases; bases with no gene match: 6. The CDR3 loop reads CSVDGQGHGYTF. The CDR3 region has the DNA TGCAGCGTGGACGGACAGGGTCATGGCTACACCTTC.

The chain couples TRBV29-1 to TRBJ2-3, with 9 bases lining up with TRBD2. The CDR3 spans 14 residues. After removal of 4 bases from V and 7 bases from J, the junction contained 9 bases not matched to a gene. Germline V gives CDR1 SQVTM, CDR2 ANQGSEA. The CDR3 DNA reads as TGCAGCGTTGCATTCGCGGGAGGGTGGAATACGCAGTATTTT. Translation gives CSVAFAGGWNTQYF.

This clone was seen only a few times. The J gene is TRBJ2-7, the V gene TRBV6-1, with 10 bases matching TRBD2. V shed 0 bases, J shed 3 bases, and the junction held 2 bases outside the gene matches. Germline values: CDR1 MNHNS, CDR2 SASEGT. The CDR3 has 15 residues. CDR3 in DNA: TGTGCCAGCAGTGAAGCTAGCGGGGGGATCTACGAGCAGTACTTC. Translation: CASSEASGGIYEQYF.

V is TRBV9 and J is TRBJ1-2; the match to TRBD1 covers 7 bases. With V trimmed by 4 bases and J by 2 bases, 8 bases remained unmatched. This CDR3 comprises 15 residues. Germline assignment: CDR1 SGDLS and CDR2 YYNGEE. The CDR3 nucleotides are TGTGCCAGCAGCACAGGGGTGGGACAGAACTATGGCTACACCTTC. This codes for CASSTGVGQNYGYTF.

The chain recombines TRBV7-2 with TRBJ2-1; D remains unclear. Germline V lookup: CDR1 SGHTA, CDR2 FQGNSA. The CDR3 contains 12 residues. The V gene lost 5 bases and the J gene lost 13 bases, with 15 bases spanning the gap. CDR3 nucleotide sequence: TGTGCCAGCAGCGATGGGCGGCAACTCCAGTTCTTC. This translates into CASSDGRQLQFF. The full variable domain, rest sourced from reference TRBV7-2 and TRBJ2-1, is GAGVSQSPSNKVTEKGKDVELRCDPISGHTALYWYRQSLGQGLEFLIYFQGNSAPDKSGLPSDRFSAERTGGSVSTLTIQRTQQEDSAVYLCASSDGRQLQFFGPGTRLTVL.

The chain carries TRBV5-6 and TRBJ2-5; TRBD1 aligns across 9 bases. The trim removed 5 bases at V and 4 bases at J, leaving 3 bases unmatched. The CDR3 totals 13 residues. Germline V lookup: CDR1 SGHDT, CDR2 YYEEEE. The CDR3 here is CASRLTGGETQYF. The CDR3 DNA sequence: TGTGCCAGCAGACTGACAGGGGGAGAGACCCAGTACTTC.

This clone turned up a few times. The chain joins TRBV14 to TRBJ2-7; the D is unclear. The CDR3 is 14 residues long. Trimming removed 4 bases from V and 4 bases from J, with 14 bases in between. Germline V gives CDR1 SGHDN, CDR2 FVKESK. As DNA, the CDR3 is TGTGCCAGCAGCCGACACTCGTGGGAATACGAGCAGTACTTC. It yields the protein CASSRHSWEYEQYF.

Only one count was recorded for this clone. A junction end diverges from the germline sequence, so it may reflect a read error. As DNA, the CDR3 is TGTGCTAGCAGCTTAGGCAACCAAGAGACCCAGTACTTC. This gives the protein CASSLGNQETQYF. The chain is built from TRBV7-7 and TRBJ2-5; D not certain. CDR3 length: 13 amino acids. Per the germline V gene, CDR1 is SSHAT and CDR2 is FNYEAQ (reference sequence).

V is TRBV6-1 and J is TRBJ2-3; 8 bases align to TRBD2. J was trimmed by 1 base and V by 9 bases; bases with no gene match: 6. Germline CDR1 and CDR2: MNHNS and SASEGT. The CDR3 is made up of 14 amino acids. Here the CDR3 DNA reads TGTGCCAGTGAACTGACTAGCGGCACAGATACGCAGTATTTT. Translation gives CASELTSGTDTQYF.

This CDR3 is CASSSLRLRAGADTQYF. CDR3 DNA: TGTGCCAGCAGCTCACTACGACTACGGGCGGGAGCAGATACGCAGTATTTT. The chain joins TRBV5-6 to TRBJ2-3; 7 positions match TRBD2. Trimming removed 3 bases from V and 4 bases from J; junction bases left unmatched: 14. The CDR3 is made up of 17 amino acids. CDR1 SGHDT and CDR2 YYEEEE come from the germline V gene. Full variable domain (missing parts from reference TRBV5-6 and TRBJ2-3): DAGVTQSPTHLIKTRGQQVTLRCSPKSGHDTVSWYQQALGQGPQFIFQYYEEEERQRGNFPDRFSGHQFPNYSSELNVNALLLGDSALYLCASSSLRLRAGADTQYFGPGTRLTVL.

This clone was observed a few times. The chain couples TRBV29-1 to TRBJ2-1, with D maybe TRBD2 (6 bases). Trimming pared 2 bases from V and 4 bases from J, leaving 15 bases between. Germline V CDR1 and CDR2: SQVTM, ANQGSEA. The CDR3 is 15 amino acids. The CDR3 coding sequence is TGCAGCGTTGAATTCTCGGAGGGAGGATACAATGAGCAGTTCTTC. Amino acid sequence: CSVEFSEGGYNEQFF.

The gene calls are TRBV9 and TRBJ2-7; TRBD1 matches at 11 bases. The CDR3 is made up of 15 amino acids. Germline values: CDR1 SGDLS, CDR2 YYNGEE. With 3 bases clipped from V and 5 bases from J, the junction kept 7 bases outside the gene matches. Here the CDR3 reads CASSGTGTGGNEQYF. CDR3 sequence (DNA): TGTGCCAGCAGCGGAACCGGGACAGGGGGAAACGAGCAGTACTTC.

The chain combines TRBV14 with TRBJ2-1; 7 nucleotides agree with TRBD2. Germline V CDR1 and CDR2: SGHDN, FVKESK. CDR3 size: 13 residues. V gave up 4 bases and J gave up 8 bases; unmatched junction bases: 5. The CDR3 bases are TGTGCCAGCAGCCCCAGGACTAGAGATGAGCAGTTCTTC. This codes for CASSPRTRDEQFF.

The chain carries TRBV7-8 and TRBJ1-2, with D possibly being TRBD1 (5 bases). Trimming shortened V by 0 bases and J by 2 bases, and 7 bases separated the two germline ends. The CDR3 has 14 amino acids. CDR1 is SGHVS and CDR2 is FQNEAQ in the germline V gene. CDR3 nucleotides: TGTGCCAGCAGCTTAGCGCACAGGAACTATGGCTACACCTTC. Translated: CASSLAHRNYGYTF.